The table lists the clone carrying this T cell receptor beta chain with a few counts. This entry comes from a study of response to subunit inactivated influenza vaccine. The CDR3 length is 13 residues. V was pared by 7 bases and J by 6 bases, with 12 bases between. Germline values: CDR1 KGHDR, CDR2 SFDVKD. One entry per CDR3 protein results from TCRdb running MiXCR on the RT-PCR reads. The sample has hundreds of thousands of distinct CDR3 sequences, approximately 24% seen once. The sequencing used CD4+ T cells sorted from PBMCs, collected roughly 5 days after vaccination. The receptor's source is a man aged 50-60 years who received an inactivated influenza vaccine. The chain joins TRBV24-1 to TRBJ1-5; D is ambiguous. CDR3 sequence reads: CATRSGVGQPQHF. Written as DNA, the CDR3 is TGTGCCACCAGGTCCGGGGTGGGTCAGCCCCAGCATTTT.